The sequence of this T cell receptor (beta chain) was determined in a study of shared clonotypes between healthy human individuals. Regarding the study as a whole: Sampling used blood alone; tissue repertoires probably differ. All-four-donor shared clonotypes had higher generation probabilities than non-shared clonotypes did.

Note on this clone: What it binds is not known.

The study drew all its donors from Caucasian adults living in Nashville, Tennessee. Repertoires were generated with immunoSEQ multiplex PCR, while TCRdb's copy carries only in-frame clones and drops some. The sample contains roughly 1,100,000 clones, around 74% of which appear only once. The sequence was obtained from a man aged 18 to 35 in good health. Sequenced sample: memory CD4+ T cells sorted from blood. Indicated subset: CD45RA-negative fraction.

The CDR3 coding sequence is TGTGCCAGCAGCTTGGACAGCTACAATCAGCCCCAGCATTTT. Its protein product is CASSLDSYNQPQHF. V is TRBV11-2 and J is TRBJ1-5, with D maybe TRBD1 (6 bases). The CDR3 runs 14 residues. Trimming shortened V by 3 bases and J by 3 bases, and 9 bases separated the two germline ends. Germline V gene data show CDR1 as SGHAT and CDR2 as FQNNGV. Combining the CDR3 with reference TRBV11-2 and TRBJ1-5 gives the whole variable domain EAGVAQSPRYKIIEKRQSVAFWCNPISGHATLYWYQQILGQGPKLLIQFQNNGVVDDSQLPKDRFSAERLKGVDSTLKIQPAKLEDSAVYLCASSLDSYNQPQHFGDGTRLSIL.